These 11 T cell receptor beta chains originate from one sample sequenced in a study of neurological immune-mediated disorders. TCRdb passed the 5' RACE reads through MiXCR, listing each CDR3 protein once. The sample shows tens of thousands of distinct CDR3 sequences, 10% of them seen only once. The sample taken for sequencing was PBMCs. The receptors were sampled from a man aged 35 to 55 in good health.

This clonotype has ten or more counts. V is TRBV10-3 and J is TRBJ1-1; D gene unclear. Germline V gene data show CDR1 as ENHRY and CDR2 as SYGVKD. The CDR3 length is 14 residues. The V end lost 5 bases, the J end lost 0 bases, and 10 bases lay between the germline ends. CDR3 sequence: CAISNREMNTEAFF. DNA for the CDR3: TGTGCCATCAGTAACCGGGAGATGAACACTGAAGCTTTCTTT.

This clonotype was observed many times. V usage is TRBV14 and J usage is TRBJ2-5, with D uncertain. This CDR3 comprises 12 residues. Germline CDR1 and CDR2: SGHDN and FVKESK. V shed 4 bases and J shed 5 bases, with 8 bases lying between them. The DNA of the CDR3 is TGTGCCAGCAGCCGGTCGCGGGAGACCCAGTACTTC. Translating it yields CASSRSRETQYF.

In its sample, this clonotype was seen many times. This chain connects TRBV27 to TRBJ2-7, with 8 bases matching TRBD2. Germline V gene data show CDR1 as MNHEY and CDR2 as SMNVEV (reference sequence). V was pared by 5 bases and J by 4 bases, with 10 bases of the junction left unmatched. The CDR3 length is 15 residues. CDR3 sequence reads: CASSLSSGGPYEQYF. CDR3 in DNA: TGTGCCAGCAGTCTTTCATCGGGGGGGCCTTACGAGCAGTACTTC.

This clonotype was detected ten times or more. V and J are TRBV7-2 and TRBJ2-1, with a tentative D call TRBD1 (8 bases). Germline lookup yields CDR1 SGHTA and CDR2 FQGNSA. The V gene lost 5 bases and the J gene lost 12 bases, with 26 bases spanning the gap. CDR3 length equals 16 residues. The CDR3 sequence: CASSSRDRPPWGGQFF. The CDR3 coding sequence is TGTGCCAGCAGCAGCCGGGACAGGCCACCTTGGGGGGGGCAGTTCTTC.

The chain couples TRBV7-2 to TRBJ2-3, with D possibly matching TRBD2 (5 bases). This CDR3 is built from 17 residues. Trimming left V 2 bases short and J 2 bases short, with 17 bases between. Germline lookup yields CDR1 SGHTA and CDR2 FQGNSA. The CDR3: CASSLSLSSRYTDTQYF. DNA for the CDR3: TGTGCCAGCAGCTTATCTTTGTCTAGCAGATACACAGATACGCAGTATTTT.

This clonotype was seen ten or more times. V gene TRBV5-1 combines with J gene TRBJ1-6; 7 nucleotides agree with TRBD1. The V gene end was trimmed by 0 bases and the J gene end by 7 bases; junction bases not matched to a gene: 4. The CDR3 length is 15 residues. Germline CDR1 is SGHRS and CDR2 is YFSETQ. The CDR3 DNA follows: TGCGCCAGCAGCTTGGGGGGACAGATAAATTCACCCCTCCACTTT. Protein product: CASSLGGQINSPLHF.

This clonotype was counted ten times or more. This chain joins TRBV20-1 and TRBJ2-1; 11 bases fit TRBD2. Germline V lookup: CDR1 DFQATT, CDR2 SNEGSKA (reference sequence). The CDR3 sequence is 21 residues long. Trimming removed 1 base from V and 6 bases from J; junction bases left unmatched: 23. Here the CDR3 reads CSARAYWDGLAGGPKVNEQFF. CDR3 nucleotides: TGCAGTGCTAGAGCCTATTGGGACGGGCTAGCGGGAGGCCCTAAAGTCAATGAGCAGTTCTTC.

There are many counts of this clonotype. CDR3 coding DNA: TGTGCCACCAGTGATTCGAGAAGCAATCAGCCCCAGCATTTT. This codes for CATSDSRSNQPQHF. The chain joins TRBV24-1 to TRBJ1-5; unclear D gene. V was trimmed by 2 bases and J by 1 base, leaving 5 bases between them. The CDR3 sequence is 14 residues long. CDR1 is KGHDR and CDR2 is SFDVKD in the germline V gene.

This clonotype was counted many times. The J gene is TRBJ2-6, the V gene TRBV12-3 or TRBV12-4, with 9 nucleotides matching TRBD1. The V and J ends lost 6 bases and 4 bases, in that order; junction bases with no gene match: 7. This CDR3 region has 16 residues. CDR3 protein: CASSLGQGAGANVLTF. DNA of the CDR3: TGTGCCAGCAGCCTGGGACAGGGTGCGGGGGCCAACGTCCTGACTTTC.

In regard to this clonotype: A much bigger clone sits one base away, suggesting this may be a read error. This rearrangement joins TRBV7-9 to TRBJ1-4; D perhaps matches TRBD1 (5 bases). This CDR3 spans 14 amino acids. From germline, CDR1 is SEHNR and CDR2 FQNEAQ (reference sequence). Here the CDR3 DNA reads TGTGCCAACAGCTTAGGGGCCACAACTGAAAAACTGTTTTTT. Translated: CANSLGATTEKLFF.

This clonotype was counted at least ten times. This chain's CDR3 is CSASADRDNEQYF. CDR3 coding DNA: TGCAGTGCTAGTGCGGACAGGGACAACGAGCAGTACTTC. The chain uses TRBV20-1 and TRBJ2-7; TRBD1 agrees at 8 bases. Germline lookup yields CDR1 DFQATT and CDR2 SNEGSKA (reference sequence). V lost 3 bases to trimming and J lost 5 bases; unmatched junction nucleotides: 6. The CDR3 loop spans 13 amino acids.